This is a list of T cell receptor beta chains from one sample in a study of T cell changes during pregnancy in multiple sclerosis. TCRdb's table, derived via immunoSEQ multiplex PCR, lists solely in-frame clones and lacks some. The sample includes about 56,000 clones, around 90% of them seen just once. Sequenced here: CD4+ T cells from peripheral blood mononuclear cells, sampled in the third trimester of pregnancy. All receptors come from a female donor with multiple sclerosis, enrolled in a pregnancy study. The CDR3 runs from the conserved cysteine through the conserved F or W. The D gene is left open where the match is weak. Some rows have no size entry. The others give once, few or many, or a class for an expanded clone.

clone_size	cdr3_length	d_call	v_call	j_call	cdr3_nt	cdr3_aa
NA	15	TRBD2	TRBV10-3	TRBJ2-7	TGTGCCATCAGCCAGACTAGCGGGGGTACCTACGAGCAGTACTTC	CAISQTSGGTYEQYF
once	11	NA	TRBV6-4	TRBJ2-1	TGTGCCAGCAGTCACGGGGGTGAGCAGTTCTTC	CASSHGGEQFF
NA	16	TRBD1	TRBV2	TRBJ1-5	TGTGCCAGCAGCCCAAGGACAGGCGGCGACAATCAGCCCCAGCATTTT	CASSPRTGGDNQPQHF
NA	16	TRBD2	TRBV2	TRBJ2-1	TGTGCCAGCAGTGAAGAGGGACTAGGAACTTACAATGAGCAGTTCTTC	CASSEEGLGTYNEQFF
once	22	NA	TRBV29-1	TRBJ1-5	TGCAGCGTTGTCCCACCAAAGAGTGGAGGGGCCAGGGAGAGCCCTTTGAATCAGCCCCAGCATTTT	CSVVPPKSGGARESPLNQPQHF
NA	14	TRBD2	TRBV5-6	TRBJ2-5	TGTGCCAGCAGCGTAGCGGGGGGGGGTGAGGCCCAGTACTTC	CASSVAGGGEAQYF
once	17	TRBD2	TRBV7-3	TRBJ2-1	TGTGCCAGCAGCTTAACCCCCGGGACTAGGGTGGTCAATGAGCAGTTCTTC	CASSLTPGTRVVNEQFF
NA	12	NA	TRBV6-6	TRBJ1-4	TGTGCCAGCGGACAGAGCCCTGAAAAACTGTTTTTT	CASGQSPEKLFF
NA	14	NA	TRBV6-5	TRBJ1-4	TGTGCCAGCAGAAGGACAGTCACTTCTGAAAAACTGTTTTTT	CASRRTVTSEKLFF
NA	13	NA	TRBV7-9	TRBJ1-2	TGTGCCAGCAGCCCTGACAGGAACTATGGCTACACCTTC	CASSPDRNYGYTF
NA	16	TRBD1	TRBV25-1	TRBJ1-2	TGTGCCAGCGCCCCTGGACAGGGGGCGCGTAACTATGGCTACACCTTC	CASAPGQGARNYGYTF
NA	16	NA	TRBV10-3	TRBJ1-5	TGTGCCATCAGTGAGTCGTCAGGGTTCGGCAATCAGCCCCAGCATTTT	CAISESSGFGNQPQHF
NA	14	NA	TRBV5-5	TRBJ2-2	TGTGCCAGCAGCCGGGACACAAACACCGGGGAGCTGTTTTTT	CASSRDTNTGELFF
NA	14	NA	TRBV6-6	TRBJ1-1	TGTGCCAGCAGTTACGTGGGGGGGAACACTGAAGCTTTCTTT	CASSYVGGNTEAFF
NA	15	NA	TRBV6-5	TRBJ1-1	TGTGCCAGCAGTTACGGGAGAGGTTGGGACACTGAAGCTTTCTTT	CASSYGRGWDTEAFF
NA	13	NA	TRBV4-1	TRBJ1-2	TGCGCCAGCAGCCAGGTGGGGACTACGGGCTACACCTTC	CASSQVGTTGYTF
NA	14	TRBD2	TRBV7-6	TRBJ2-7	TGTGCCAGCAGCCCGCCAGGTTGGGGGGGCGAGCAGTACTTC	CASSPPGWGGEQYF
NA	13	NA	TRBV6-5	TRBJ1-2	TGTGCCAGCAGTTACCTGTCCCACTATGGCTACACCTTC	CASSYLSHYGYTF
NA	13	TRBD1	TRBV7-9	TRBJ2-7	TGTGCCAGCAGTCTAACAGGGGGCGACGAGCAGTACTTC	CASSLTGGDEQYF
NA	15	TRBD1	TRBV25-1	TRBJ1-4	TGTGCCAGCAGTGATTATGGGACAGGGGTCGAGAAACTGTTTTTT	CASSDYGTGVEKLFF
NA	14	TRBD1	TRBV4-1	TRBJ1-1	TGCGCCAGCAGCCAAGGGACAGGGCTCACTGAAGCTTTCTTT	CASSQGTGLTEAFF
NA	12	NA	TRBV19	TRBJ2-7	TGTGCCAGTAGTACCCCAGGTAACGAGCAGTACTTC	CASSTPGNEQYF
NA	17	TRBD2	TRBV4-1	TRBJ2-1	TGCGCCAGCAGCCAAGACCCGACTAGCGGGCCGGGGAATGAGCAGTTCTTC	CASSQDPTSGPGNEQFF
once	15	NA	TRBV27	TRBJ1-4	TGTGCCAGCAGTCCCTCTCCGGACAAGTATGAAAAACTGTTTTTT	CASSPSPDKYEKLFF
NA	15	NA	TRBV5-1	TRBJ2-6	TGCGCCAGCAGCCCCCATTCCTCTGGGGCCAACGTCCTGACTTTC	CASSPHSSGANVLTF
NA	14	NA	TRBV7-7	TRBJ1-4	TGTGCTAGCAGCCTGGGGGGACTTAATGAAAAACTGTTTTTT	CASSLGGLNEKLFF
NA	14	NA	TRBV5-6	TRBJ2-2	TGTGCCAGCAGCTTGGCGGGGAGCACCGGGGAGCTGTTTTTT	CASSLAGSTGELFF
NA	15	TRBD1	TRBV4-2	TRBJ1-1	TGTGCCAGCAGCCATGTGGGCAGGGGGCACCCTGAAGCTTTCTTT	CASSHVGRGHPEAFF
NA	13	NA	TRBV19	TRBJ1-4	TGTGCCAGTAGTGTGGTAGCTCGTGAAAAACTGTTTTTT	CASSVVAREKLFF
NA	16	TRBD2	TRBV5-1	TRBJ2-7	TGCGCCAGCAGCTTGGCCCCGGGACTAGAGACCTACGAGCAGTACTTC	CASSLAPGLETYEQYF
NA	13	NA	TRBV7-6	TRBJ1-2	TGTGCCAGCAGCTTAGAACAGGGAATTTCCTACACCTTC	CASSLEQGISYTF
once	13	TRBD2	TRBV10-2	TRBJ2-7	TGCGCCAGCGGGCTAGCGGGGGGGCTCGAGCAGTACTTC	CASGLAGGLEQYF
NA	17	NA	TRBV18	TRBJ1-3	TGTGCCAGCTCACCACTCCTTAGCTCGCGGGCTGGAAACACCATATATTTT	CASSPLLSSRAGNTIYF
NA	14	NA	TRBV29-1	TRBJ2-5	TGCAGCGTTCGGCAGGGGGGTTTCCAAGAGACCCAGTACTTC	CSVRQGGFQETQYF
NA	13	TRBD2	TRBV10-3	TRBJ2-7	TGTGCCATCGGTAGCGGGATAGACTACGAGCAGTACTTC	CAIGSGIDYEQYF
NA	15	TRBD1	TRBV6-1	TRBJ2-3	TGTGCCAGCAGTGAACCCAGGGGGCTGACAGATACGCAGTATTTT	CASSEPRGLTDTQYF
NA	16	TRBD2	TRBV18	TRBJ2-1	TGTGCCAGCTCACCGACTAGCGGGGGGACCTACAATGAGCAGTTCTTC	CASSPTSGGTYNEQFF
NA	15	TRBD1	TRBV30	TRBJ1-2	TGTGCCTGGAGTGTTAACAGGGGGCCGGCGGAGGGCTACACCTTC	CAWSVNRGPAEGYTF
NA	16	NA	TRBV15	TRBJ1-6	TGTGCCACCAGCAACGGCGGCCTCTCCTATAATTCACCCCTCCACTTT	CATSNGGLSYNSPLHF
NA	17	NA	TRBV1	TRBJ2-3	TGCACCAGCAGCCGGGTTGGGGCCAGGGAGGATACAGATACGCAGTATTTT	CTSSRVGAREDTDTQYF
once	15	NA	TRBV2	TRBJ2-5	TGTGCCAGCGAGGGTGCGGGGGCTTTCGTGGGGACCCAGTACTTC	CASEGAGAFVGTQYF
few	14	TRBD1	TRBV6-1	TRBJ2-7	TGTGCCAGCAGTGATCTCAACAGGGGTTACGAGCAGTACTTC	CASSDLNRGYEQYF
once	12	NA	TRBV7-2	TRBJ2-7	NA	CASSLVGTGSDF
NA	13	TRBD1	TRBV6-4	TRBJ2-1	TGTGCCAGCAGTGACGGGACAGACAATGAGCAGTTCTTC	CASSDGTDNEQFF
NA	14	TRBD1	TRBV27	TRBJ2-7	TGTGCCAGCAGTATCCGGGACAGGCTCTACGAGCAGTACTTC	CASSIRDRLYEQYF
NA	15	NA	TRBV6-5	TRBJ1-1	TGTGCCAGTGGCCGAACGGGGGGCGCAAACACTGAAGCTTTCTTT	CASGRTGGANTEAFF
NA	13	NA	TRBV7-9	TRBJ1-1	TGTGCCAGCAGCCCTCAGGGAAACACTGAAGCTTTCTTT	CASSPQGNTEAFF
NA	16	TRBD1	TRBV19	TRBJ1-1	TGTGCCAGTAGCCCGACAGGGCGGTATATGAACACTGAAGCTTTCTTT	CASSPTGRYMNTEAFF
NA	14	TRBD2	TRBV10-3	TRBJ2-5	TGTGCCATCAGTACTAGCGGGGGGGAGGAGACCCAGTACTTC	CAISTSGGEETQYF
few	12	TRBD1	TRBV29-1	TRBJ1-1	TGCAGCGCAGGACAGGGCCTCACTGAAGCTTTCTTT	CSAGQGLTEAFF